This T cell receptor (beta chain) stems from a study of long-term antiretroviral therapy in people with HIV (dated by TCRdb to 2022 to 2024). Context from the whole study: The earliest samples were collected about a decade before the 2015 WHO recommendation for immediate ART, when ART was typically delayed until CD4 counts fell. Whether ART initiation and durable HIV suppression were associated with changes in peripheral blood TRB repertoire composition and diversity was tested in a retrospective serial study. The cohort contributed fewer than 200 cryopreserved PBMC samples from about 30 adults with confirmed HIV infection, collected serially over a mean of about six years (range 1-12). Of the approximately 32 participants with HIV, about twelve were female. No cross-contamination during QIAcube processing turned up in test extractions that ran a monoclonal T-cell line alongside 33 polyclonal samples. Overall study outcomes, separate from this receptor: Because PBMC availability was limited, only the TCR beta chain was sequenced, with no alpha chain pairing. Because pre-ART samples had limited cell numbers, profiling was done on unsorted PBMC rather than on sorted CD4+ and CD8+ T cells. The repertoire was dominated across all time points by expanded TRB clones identified before ART initiation, although this dominance was seen to fluctuate and to decrease in many PLHIV after ART. The samples were dated from about 2004 to 2018, and the ART regimens that were used may be less effective than current ART regimens. Compared with controls, HIV repertoires had narrower CDR3 length ranges, and the network structure pointed to an antigen-experienced repertoire that shifted only slightly toward naive after ART. A significant increase in TRB diversity was found to be associated with ART initiation, although TRB diversity was observed to remain significantly below that of transplant donor controls even after long-term ART. Inferences about post-ART repertoire changes were limited because no data were available on ART adherence, viral resistance or therapy changes.

V loses 4 bases of germline sequence and J loses 3 bases, and the interval between the two ends is 7 bases. CDR1 and CDR2, looked up from the germline V gene (reference sequence), are MNHEY and SMNVEV. The cysteine opens and the phenylalanine closes a CDR3 of 12 amino acids. Only the CDR3 DNA is retained, 36 bases long and in frame from the first base. On this clone: Its recognized antigen is unknown. No per-base quality is available; no much larger clone lies one base away.

Participants were included only if at least one PBMC sample before ART initiation and at least two post-ART samples were available. Every participant with HIV received treatment in the United States of America. Before DNA extraction, cryopreserved samples of roughly 0.85-10 million PBMC were thawed and washed. At the time of the earliest PBMC sample, participants with HIV were aged between roughly 23 and 60 years. PBMC samples were contributed by each participant from 1-4 timepoints before ART initiation and 2-8 timepoints after ART initiation, with a median of 7 samples. Serial HIV viral load, CD4+ T-cell count, ART history and demographic data were obtained for every participant. Using a Qiagen kit on a QIAcube, genomic DNA was extracted from unsorted PBMC, with samples processed in batches of 12. The immunoSEQ hsTCRB v3.0 assay was used at survey level resolution to sequence the TRB variable region. TRB sequencing targeted a depth of about 40,000-50,000 T-cell genomes per sample. An Illumina MiSeq with a v3 150-cycle kit was used to sequence the pooled TRB libraries. In the original analysis: Repertoire analysis was run in R within a reproducible Nextflow workflow that covered QC, data transformation and analysis. LymphoSeq2, an R package for exploring AIRR-Seq data, was used to implement the custom analyses. A handful of samples that yielded fewer than 5000 total TRB sequences were excluded, so that fewer than 200 HIV repertoires were analyzed. Among the approximately 200 retained HIV repertoires, 59 were collected before ART initiation and 120 to 140 were collected after ART initiation. Repertoires were downsampled to 5000 TRB nucleotide sequences, with summary statistics averaged over 100 downsampling iterations. TRB sequences were retained for analysis only if CDR3 regions of at least seven amino acids were present. A Shannon entropy-derived clonality score and the Gini coefficient were used to measure diversity. In the repertoire networks, any two of the top 5000 CDR3 amino acid sequences were linked whenever the two sequences differed by an edit distance of one. GLIPH2 predicted antigen specificity groups and MHC restriction for TRB CDR3 amino acid sequences. To flag known CMV, EBV, HIV or tissue antigen associations, CDR3 amino acid sequences were matched against VDJdb and McPAS-TCR. Pre-ART, post-ART and control groups were compared with Wilcoxon signed-rank tests and Holm-Bonferroni correction. Here the immuneACCESS table is served through TCRdb, limited to in-frame sequences with V and J called. Missing clones are a known gap in these copies; in checked studies unresolved V genes cover under half, and the rest lacks a known reason. The DNA gave D and trimming, while V, J and clone size come from that table. Within this sample are roughly 17,000 clones, with 70% to 80% of them counted one time only. In total, the top ten clones hold 20% to 25% of the sample.

The material sequenced was unsorted PBMCs, taken 2.1 years after starting antiretroviral therapy. The receptor chain draws on TRBV27 and TRBJ2-7, with TRBD2 tentatively as D gene (5 bases match). The receptor was isolated from a man in his forties with HIV. For the CDR3, the sequence is CASSSGLYEQYF. The base sequence is TGTGCCAGCAGTTCCGGACTCTACGAGCAGTACTTC.